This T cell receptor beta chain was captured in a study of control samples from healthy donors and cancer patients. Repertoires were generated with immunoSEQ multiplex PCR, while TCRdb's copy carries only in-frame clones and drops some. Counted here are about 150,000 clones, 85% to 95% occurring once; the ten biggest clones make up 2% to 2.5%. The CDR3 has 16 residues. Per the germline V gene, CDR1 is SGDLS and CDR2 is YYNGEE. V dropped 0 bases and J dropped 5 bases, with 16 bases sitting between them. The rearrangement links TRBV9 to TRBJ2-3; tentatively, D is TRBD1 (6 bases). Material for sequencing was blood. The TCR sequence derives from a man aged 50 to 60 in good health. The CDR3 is CASSVAGTGKKDTQYF. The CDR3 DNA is TGTGCCAGCAGCGTAGCGGGAACAGGGAAGAAAGATACGCAGTATTTT.